This entry features one T cell receptor beta chain sequence. The source of the sample is a study of T cells in narcolepsy. V was cut by 1 base and J by 4 bases, with 4 bases left in between. The germline CDR1 and CDR2 sequences are SGHTA and FQGNSA. The CDR3 has 12 amino acids. Using immunoSEQ multiplex PCR, the repertoire was profiled, and TCRdb retains in-frame clones only, with some absent. The sample consists of approximately 35,000 clones, over 80% of them appearing once. This chain joins TRBV7-2 and TRBJ1-2; no firm D call. The sequenced sample was memory (CD45RA-) CD4+ T cells from blood. The origin of this receptor is a human donor in good health. CDR3 sequence: CASSLGGYGYTF. The DNA of the CDR3 is TGTGCCAGCAGCTTAGGGGGCTATGGCTACACCTTC.